One and the same sample provided the 11 T cell receptor beta chains below, sequenced in a study of technical replicates of blood from several donors. Sequenced by immunoSEQ multiplex PCR; TCRdb stores in-frame clones only, minus some. The profile shows 55,000 to 70,000 clones, about 90% of them singletons. The sequenced sample was PBMCs. The receptors shown here come from a human donor in good health. Some clones in this sample may be carry-over from other donors' samples.

This clone was seen only once. This chain connects TRBV5-4 to TRBJ2-3, with 8 bases identical to TRBD2. CDR1 is SGHNT and CDR2 is YYREEE in the germline V gene (reference sequence). The CDR3 has 15 amino acids. V was pared by 2 bases and J by 2 bases, with 4 bases of the junction left unmatched. The CDR3 nucleotides read TGTGCCAGCAGCTTAAAAGCGGGGGACACAGATACGCAGTATTTT. It yields the protein CASSLKAGDTDTQYF.

This chain links TRBV4-1 with TRBJ2-7, with D possibly TRBD1 on 5 matching bases. Trimming removed 1 base at V and 3 bases at J, with 13 bases between. The germline V gene has CDR1 MGHRA and CDR2 YSYEKL. This CDR3 is built from 15 residues. CDR3 sequence reads: CASSQVGGRDYEQYF. The CDR3 DNA reads as TGCGCCAGCAGCCAAGTTGGCGGCAGGGACTACGAGCAGTACTTC.

The chain joins TRBV2 to TRBJ1-6, with D perhaps TRBD1 (6 bases). Germline values: CDR1 SNHLY, CDR2 FYNNEI. V lost 6 bases and J lost 10, with 13 bases in between. This CDR3 comprises 13 residues. Written as DNA, the CDR3 is TGTGCCAGCAGGGGGGACATCAGGTCACCCCTCCACTTT. Residues: CASRGDIRSPLHF.

The chain joins TRBV9 to TRBJ2-7; 10 positions match TRBD1. CDR1 is SGDLS and CDR2 is YYNGEE in the germline V gene. This CDR3 is built from 14 residues. The trim removed 2 bases at V and 6 bases at J, leaving 5 bases unmatched. The CDR3 DNA sequence: TGTGCCAGCAGCGTGACCGGACAGGGGGGCGAGCAGTACTTC. Its translation: CASSVTGQGGEQYF.

V and J are TRBV9 and TRBJ2-4; D possibly corresponds to TRBD1 (7 bases). CDR1 is SGDLS and CDR2 is YYNGEE in the germline V gene. V lost 0 bases and J lost 9, with 13 bases in between. There are 14 residues in the CDR3. The CDR3 region has the DNA TGTGCCAGCAGCGTAGCCCGACAGGGAGGCATTCAGTACTTC. Its translation is CASSVARQGGIQYF.

This clone was seen once. V and J are TRBV6-1 and TRBJ1-2, with 7 bases lining up with TRBD1. J was trimmed by 1 base and V by 4 bases; bases with no gene match: 9. CDR3 length equals 16 residues. Germline V gene data show CDR1 as MNHNS and CDR2 as SASEGT. CDR3 protein: CASSVKTGQNNYGYTF. The CDR3 nucleotides are TGTGCCAGCAGTGTCAAGACGGGACAGAATAACTATGGCTACACCTTC.

The rearrangement links TRBV5-8 to TRBJ2-7; 7 bases align to TRBD1. The CDR3 consists of 14 residues. CDR1 SGHTS and CDR2 YDEGEE come from the germline V gene. The V gene end was trimmed by 4 bases and the J gene end by 1 base; junction bases not matched to a gene: 5. CDR3 region: CASSVTGDSYEQYF. CDR3 DNA sequence: TGTGCCAGCAGCGTAACAGGGGATTCCTACGAGCAGTACTTC.

The rearrangement joins TRBV27 to TRBJ1-2; D is unclear. This CDR3 contains 14 residues. Looked up from germline, CDR1 is MNHEY and CDR2 is SMNVEV (reference sequence). Trimming cost V 0 bases and J 6 bases, with 11 bases left between them. The CDR3 loop is CASSLSEDGDGYTF. Here the CDR3 DNA reads TGTGCCAGCAGTTTATCGGAGGACGGAGATGGCTACACCTTC.

The chain has TRBV11-2 and TRBJ1-4; no clear D. CDR1 and CDR2 (germline): SGHAT, FQNNGV. The V and J ends lost 0 bases and 1 base respectively, with 9 bases between them. The CDR3 sequence is 16 residues long. The CDR3 DNA reads as TGTGCCAGCAGCTTAGACAGGTCTGGAACTAATGAAAAACTGTTTTTT. Translated, it gives CASSLDRSGTNEKLFF.

The chain recombines TRBV7-9 with TRBJ2-3; D gene uncertain. Germline CDR1 reads SEHNR; CDR2 reads FQNEAQ (reference sequence). The V end was cut by 0 bases, the J end by 0 bases, with 4 bases between. This CDR3 spans 14 amino acids. CDR3 DNA: TGTGCCAGCAGCTTAGCCACTAGCACAGATACGCAGTATTTT. Translated, it gives CASSLATSTDTQYF.

J is TRBJ2-3 and V is TRBV6-1, with D perhaps matching TRBD1 (5 bases). This CDR3 has 12 residues. Trimming took 5 bases from V and 8 from J, leaving 11 bases between them. Germline V gives CDR1 MNHNS, CDR2 SASEGT. CDR3 protein: CASSMGLGTQYF. CDR3 sequence (DNA): TGTGCCAGCAGTATGGGGCTGGGTACGCAGTATTTT.